These 8 T cell receptor beta chains originate from one sample sequenced in a study of blood T cell repertoires in COVID-19. Sequencing used immunoSEQ multiplex PCR; TCRdb keeps in-frame clones, though not all of them. The data hold over 150,000 clones, with about 90% observed a single time. The sample was PBMCs or T cells enriched from blood (not recorded which). Receptors were obtained from a woman in her forties or fifties who had recovered from COVID-19.

This clone was found once. The rearrangement links TRBV28 to TRBJ2-7; possible D gene TRBD2, 5 bases. The CDR3 is 15 amino acids. The germline gives CDR1 MDHEN, CDR2 SYDVKM. Trimming removed 3 bases at V and 6 bases at J, with 18 bases between. CDR3 sequence: CASSLSGPGRREQYF. DNA of the CDR3: TGTGCCAGCAGTTTGAGCGGTCCTGGCCGGCGCGAGCAGTACTTC.

V usage is TRBV6-6 and J usage is TRBJ1-5; TRBD1 aligns across 11 bases. Germline V CDR1 and CDR2: MNHNY, SVGAGI (reference sequence). The length of the CDR3 is 17 residues. Trimming at V came to 5 bases and at J to 2 bases, leaving 8 bases not matched to a gene. CDR3 nucleotides: TGTGCCAGCAGTCAGACTTGGACAGGGGGCGGCAATCAGCCCCAGCATTTT. Its translation is CASSQTWTGGGNQPQHF.

The chain uses TRBV14 and TRBJ2-7; D is possibly TRBD2 (5 bases). CDR3 size: 15 residues. The germline gives CDR1 SGHDN, CDR2 FVKESK. Trimming shortened V by 0 bases and J by 3 bases, and 12 bases separated the two germline ends. CDR3 nucleotide sequence: TGTGCCAGCAGCCAAGATTTCGGGATTGGCTACGAGCAGTACTTC. Its protein is CASSQDFGIGYEQYF.

The chain links TRBV5-6 to TRBJ2-7, with 12 bases identical to TRBD1. Germline CDR1 is SGHDT and CDR2 is YYEEEE. Unmatched junction bases numbered 8, after V lost 3 bases and J lost 4 bases. This CDR3 contains 16 residues. The CDR3 coding sequence is TGTGCCAGCAGCTCCCCCCGGGACAGGGGGCAATACGAGCAGTACTTC. It specifies CASSSPRDRGQYEQYF.

This rearrangement joins TRBV28 to TRBJ2-7, with 8 bases fitting TRBD2. The CDR3 runs 14 residues. Germline loops: CDR1 MDHEN, CDR2 SYDVKM. V lost 7 bases to trimming and J lost 5 bases; unmatched junction nucleotides: 10. The CDR3 sequence: CASTPAGATHEQYF. CDR3 nucleotide sequence: TGTGCCAGCACCCCAGCGGGAGCTACCCACGAGCAGTACTTC.

The chain couples TRBV5-4 to TRBJ2-5, with a tentative D call TRBD1 (6 bases). The CDR3 runs to 15 residues. V lost 2 bases and J 3 bases, leaving 14 bases between the germline ends. The V gene's germline CDR1 is SGHNT and CDR2 YYREEE (reference sequence). Here the CDR3 DNA reads TGTGCCAGCAGCTTCAACAGGGCAGGTAAAGAGACCCAGTACTTC. Its protein is CASSFNRAGKETQYF.

This clone was detected once. This chain joins TRBV11-3 and TRBJ2-2; no clear D gene. The CDR3 totals 12 residues. Trimming removed 1 base at V and 7 bases at J, with 4 bases between. Germline V CDR1 and CDR2: SGHNT, YENEEA. CDR3 protein: CASSLGDGELFF. The CDR3 DNA reads as TGTGCCAGCAGCTTAGGCGACGGGGAGCTGTTTTTT.

V usage is TRBV11-2 and J usage is TRBJ2-2, with TRBD1 as a possible D gene (5 bases). CDR3 size: 15 residues. Trimming took 5 bases from V and 4 from J, leaving 14 bases between them. Germline V lookup: CDR1 SGHAT, CDR2 FQNNGV. CDR3 protein: CASSRGAGSTGELFF. The CDR3 nucleotides read TGTGCCAGCAGCAGGGGTGCTGGCAGCACCGGGGAGCTGTTTTTT.